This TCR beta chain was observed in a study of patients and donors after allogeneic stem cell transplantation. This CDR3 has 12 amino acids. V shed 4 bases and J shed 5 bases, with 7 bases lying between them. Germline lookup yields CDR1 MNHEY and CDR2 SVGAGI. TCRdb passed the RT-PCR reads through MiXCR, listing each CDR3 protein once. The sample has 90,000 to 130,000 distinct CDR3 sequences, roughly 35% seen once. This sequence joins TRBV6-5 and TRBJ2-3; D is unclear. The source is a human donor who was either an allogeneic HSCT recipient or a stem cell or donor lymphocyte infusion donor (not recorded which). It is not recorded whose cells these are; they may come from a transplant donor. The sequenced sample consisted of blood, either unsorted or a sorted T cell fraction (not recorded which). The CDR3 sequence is CASSSDGDTQYF. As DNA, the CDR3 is TGTGCCAGCAGTTCGGACGGAGATACGCAGTATTTT.